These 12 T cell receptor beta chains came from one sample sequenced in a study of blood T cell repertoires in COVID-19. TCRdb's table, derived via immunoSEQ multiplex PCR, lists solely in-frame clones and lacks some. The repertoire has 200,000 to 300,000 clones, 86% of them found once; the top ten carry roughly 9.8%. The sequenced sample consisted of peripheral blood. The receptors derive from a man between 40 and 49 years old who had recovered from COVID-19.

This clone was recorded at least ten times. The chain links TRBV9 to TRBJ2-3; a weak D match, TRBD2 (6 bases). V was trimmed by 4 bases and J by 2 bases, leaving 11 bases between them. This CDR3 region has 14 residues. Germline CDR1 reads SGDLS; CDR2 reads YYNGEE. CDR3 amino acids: CASSFRDFTDTQYF. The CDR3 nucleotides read TGTGCCAGCAGCTTTCGGGACTTCACAGATACGCAGTATTTT.

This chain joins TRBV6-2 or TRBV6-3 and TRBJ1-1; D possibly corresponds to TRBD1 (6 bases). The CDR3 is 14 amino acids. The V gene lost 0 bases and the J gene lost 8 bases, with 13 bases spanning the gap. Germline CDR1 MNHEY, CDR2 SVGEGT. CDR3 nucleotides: TGTGCCAGCAGTTACTCGGGGGGGGCCAAGGAAGCTTTCTTT. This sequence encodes CASSYSGGAKEAFF.

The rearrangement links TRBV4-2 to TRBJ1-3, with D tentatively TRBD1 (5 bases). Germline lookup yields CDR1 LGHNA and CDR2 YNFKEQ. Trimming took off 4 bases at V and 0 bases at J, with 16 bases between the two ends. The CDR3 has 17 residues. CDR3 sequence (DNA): TGTGCCAGCAGCCCCCGGGGGAGGGACCGCTCTGGAAACACCATATATTTT. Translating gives CASSPRGRDRSGNTIYF.

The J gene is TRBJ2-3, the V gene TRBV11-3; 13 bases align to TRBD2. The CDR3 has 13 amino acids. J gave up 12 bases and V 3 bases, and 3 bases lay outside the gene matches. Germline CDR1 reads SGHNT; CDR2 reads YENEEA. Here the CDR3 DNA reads TGTGCCAGCAGCTTTGGACTAGCGGGGGTTCAGTATTTT. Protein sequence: CASSFGLAGVQYF. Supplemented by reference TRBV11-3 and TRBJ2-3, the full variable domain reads EAGVVQSPRYKIIEKKQPVAFWCNPISGHNTLYWYLQNLGQGPELLIRYENEEAVDDSQLPKDRFSAERLKGVDSTLKIQPAELGDSAVYLCASSFGLAGVQYFGPGTRLTVL.

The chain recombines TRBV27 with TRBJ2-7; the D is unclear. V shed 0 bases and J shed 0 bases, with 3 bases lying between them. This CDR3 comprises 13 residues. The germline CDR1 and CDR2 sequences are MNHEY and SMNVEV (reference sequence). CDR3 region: CASSLSYSYEQYF. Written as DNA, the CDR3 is TGTGCCAGCAGTTTATCTTACTCCTACGAGCAGTACTTC.

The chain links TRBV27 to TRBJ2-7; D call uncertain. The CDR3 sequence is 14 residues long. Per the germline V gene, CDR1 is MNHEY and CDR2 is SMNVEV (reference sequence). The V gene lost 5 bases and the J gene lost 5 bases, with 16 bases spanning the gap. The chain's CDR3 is CASSGPEQVDEQYF. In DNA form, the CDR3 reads TGTGCCAGCAGTGGCCCCGAGCAGGTCGACGAGCAGTACTTC.

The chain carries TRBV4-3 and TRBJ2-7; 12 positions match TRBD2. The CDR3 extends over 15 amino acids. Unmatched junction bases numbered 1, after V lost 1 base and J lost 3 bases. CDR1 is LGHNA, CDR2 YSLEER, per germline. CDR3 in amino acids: CASSQGTSGNYEQYF. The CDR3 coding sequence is TGCGCCAGCAGCCAAGGGACTAGCGGGAACTACGAGCAGTACTTC.

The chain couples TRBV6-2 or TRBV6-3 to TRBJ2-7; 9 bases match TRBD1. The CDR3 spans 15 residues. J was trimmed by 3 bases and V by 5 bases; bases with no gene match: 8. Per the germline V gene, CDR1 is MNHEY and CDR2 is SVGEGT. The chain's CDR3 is CASSRDRAIVYEQYF. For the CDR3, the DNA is TGTGCCAGCAGTAGGGACAGGGCTATAGTCTACGAGCAGTACTTC.

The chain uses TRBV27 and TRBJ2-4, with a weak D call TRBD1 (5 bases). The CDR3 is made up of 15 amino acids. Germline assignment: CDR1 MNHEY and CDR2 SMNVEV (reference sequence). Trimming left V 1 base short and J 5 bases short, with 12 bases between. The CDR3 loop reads CASSLFLGAENIQYF. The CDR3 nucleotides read TGTGCCAGCAGTTTATTCTTAGGGGCCGAAAACATTCAGTACTTC.

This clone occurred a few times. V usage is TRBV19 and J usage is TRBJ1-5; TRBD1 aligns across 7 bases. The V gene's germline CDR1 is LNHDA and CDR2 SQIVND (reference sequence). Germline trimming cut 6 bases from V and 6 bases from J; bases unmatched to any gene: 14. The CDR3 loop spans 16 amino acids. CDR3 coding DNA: TGTGCCAGTAGGTTCACATTGGAGGGGGCCCGTCAGCCCCAGCATTTT. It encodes CASRFTLEGARQPQHF.

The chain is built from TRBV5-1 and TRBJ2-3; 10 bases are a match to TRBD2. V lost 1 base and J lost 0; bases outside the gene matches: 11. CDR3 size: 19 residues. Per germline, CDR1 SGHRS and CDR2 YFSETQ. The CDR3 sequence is CASSLSGSGRSLSTDTQYF. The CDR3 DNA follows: TGCGCCAGCAGCTTGTCTGGTAGCGGGAGGAGTCTGAGCACAGATACGCAGTATTTT.

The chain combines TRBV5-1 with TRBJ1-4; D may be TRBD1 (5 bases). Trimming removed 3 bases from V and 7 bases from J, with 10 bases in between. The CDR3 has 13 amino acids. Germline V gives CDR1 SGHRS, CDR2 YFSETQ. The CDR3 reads CASSSDRGEKLFF. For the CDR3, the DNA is TGCGCCAGCAGCTCCGACAGAGGTGAAAAACTGTTTTTT.